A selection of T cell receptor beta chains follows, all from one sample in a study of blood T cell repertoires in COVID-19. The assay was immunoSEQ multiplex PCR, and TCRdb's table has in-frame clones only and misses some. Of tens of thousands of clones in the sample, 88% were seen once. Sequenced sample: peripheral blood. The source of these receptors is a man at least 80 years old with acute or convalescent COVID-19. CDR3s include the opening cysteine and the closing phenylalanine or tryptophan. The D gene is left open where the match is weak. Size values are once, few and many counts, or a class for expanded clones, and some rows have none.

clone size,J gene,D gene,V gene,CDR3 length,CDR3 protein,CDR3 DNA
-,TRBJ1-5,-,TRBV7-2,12,CASNLEYQPQHF,TGTGCCAGCAACCTAGAGTATCAGCCCCAGCATTTT
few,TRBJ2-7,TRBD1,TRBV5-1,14,CASSPDRVLSEQYF,TGCGCCAGCAGCCCAGACAGGGTCTTGTCTGAGCAGTACTTC
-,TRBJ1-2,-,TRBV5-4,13,CASSLGGGYGYTF,TGTGCCAGCAGCTTGGGGGGCGGCTATGGCTACACCTTC
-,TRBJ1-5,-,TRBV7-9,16,CASSLEGRGSNQPQHF,TGTGCCAGCAGCTTAGAAGGGCGGGGTAGCAATCAGCCCCAGCATTTT
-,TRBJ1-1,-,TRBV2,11,CASSRGQEAFF,TGTGCCAGCAGTCGCGGACAGGAAGCTTTCTTT
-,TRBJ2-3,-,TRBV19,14,CASMATGPQGTQYF,TGTGCCAGTATGGCGACAGGACCTCAAGGGACGCAGTATTTT
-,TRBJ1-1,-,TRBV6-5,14,CASSRQKWGTEAFF,TGTGCCAGCAGCCGACAGAAATGGGGCACTGAAGCTTTCTTT
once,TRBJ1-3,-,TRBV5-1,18,CASSLKTGDRPSGNTIYF,TGCGCCAGCAGCTTGAAGACAGGCGATAGACCCTCTGGAAACACCATATATTTT
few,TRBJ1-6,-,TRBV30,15,CAWSVTGGPNSPLHF,TGTGCCTGGAGTGTAACGGGGGGCCCTAATTCACCCCTCCACTTT
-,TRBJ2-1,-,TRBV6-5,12,CASRSGYNEQFF,TGTGCCAGCAGATCAGGGTACAATGAGCAGTTCTTC
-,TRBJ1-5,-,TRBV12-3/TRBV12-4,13,CASQVRVNQPQHF,TGTGCCAGCCAAGTCAGGGTCAATCAGCCCCAGCATTTT
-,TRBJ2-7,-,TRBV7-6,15,CASSLAGAGSYEQYF,TGTGCCAGCAGCTTAGCGGGGGCTGGCTCCTACGAGCAGTACTTC
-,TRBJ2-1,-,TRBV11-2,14,CASSFRGSYNEQFF,TGTGCCAGCAGCTTCCGGGGTTCCTACAATGAGCAGTTCTTC
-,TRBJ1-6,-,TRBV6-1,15,CASSEMGRGYSPLHF,TGTGCCAGCAGTGAAATGGGCAGGGGATATTCACCCCTCCACTTT
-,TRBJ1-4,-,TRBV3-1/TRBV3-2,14,CASSQGGTTEKLFF,TGTGCCAGCAGCCAAGGGGGGACAACCGAAAAACTGTTTTTT
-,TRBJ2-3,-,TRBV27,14,CASSLSAGTDTQYF,TGTGCCAGCAGTTTATCGGCAGGCACAGATACGCAGTATTTT
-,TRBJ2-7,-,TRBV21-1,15,CASSKGLAIEYEQYF,TGTGCCAGCAGCAAAGGACTAGCGATTGAGTACGAGCAGTACTTC
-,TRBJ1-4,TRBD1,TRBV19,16,CASSTYQGAAGEKLFF,TGTGCCAGTAGTACCTACCAGGGGGCTGCCGGAGAAAAACTGTTTTTT
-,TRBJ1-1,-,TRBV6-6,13,CASSYQGDTEAFF,TGTGCCAGCAGTTACCAAGGGGACACTGAAGCTTTCTTT
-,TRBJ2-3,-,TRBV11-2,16,CASSLRGDPSTDTQYF,TGTGCCAGCAGCCTCCGCGGGGACCCGAGCACAGATACGCAGTATTTT
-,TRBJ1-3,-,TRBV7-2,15,CASARGMEAGNTIYF,TGTGCCAGCGCCCGGGGTATGGAGGCTGGAAACACCATATATTTT
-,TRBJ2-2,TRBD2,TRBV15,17,CATRETSGSGVTGELFF,TGTGCCACCAGAGAGACTAGCGGGAGCGGTGTCACCGGGGAGCTGTTTTTT
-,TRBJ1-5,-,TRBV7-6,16,CASSLVGGPGNQPQHF,TGTGCCAGCAGCTTAGTGGGGGGACCAGGCAATCAGCCCCAGCATTTT
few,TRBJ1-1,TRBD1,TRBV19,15,CASSNRQGMNTEAFF,TGTGCCAGTAGTAACCGACAGGGCATGAACACTGAAGCTTTCTTT
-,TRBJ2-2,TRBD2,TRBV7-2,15,CASSLGGLATGELFF,TGTGCCAGCAGCCTAGGAGGACTAGCCACCGGGGAGCTGTTTTTT
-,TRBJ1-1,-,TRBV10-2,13,CASRDIMNTEAFF,TGCGCCAGCAGAGACATAATGAACACTGAAGCTTTCTTT
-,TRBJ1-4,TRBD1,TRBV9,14,CASSVGGQGEKLFF,TGTGCCAGCAGCGTAGGGGGACAGGGGGAAAAACTGTTTTTT
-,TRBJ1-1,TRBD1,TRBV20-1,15,CSPSPGTGVNTEAFF,TGCAGCCCTAGTCCCGGGACAGGGGTGAACACTGAAGCTTTCTTT
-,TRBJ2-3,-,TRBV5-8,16,CASSRDSRVVSDTQYF,TGTGCCAGCAGCCGGGACTCGCGAGTGGTTTCCGATACGCAGTATTTT
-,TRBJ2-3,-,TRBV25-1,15,CASSLGLSSTDTQYF,TGTGCCAGCAGCCTGGGACTTTCGAGCACAGATACGCAGTATTTT
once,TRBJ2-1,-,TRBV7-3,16,CASSLMAGSSYNEQFF,TGTGCCAGCAGCTTAATGGCAGGCAGCTCCTACAATGAGCAGTTCTTC
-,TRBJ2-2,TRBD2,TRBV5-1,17,CASSERTSGGSGGELFF,TGCGCCAGCAGCGAAAGGACTAGCGGGGGAAGTGGCGGGGAGCTGTTTTTT